This T cell receptor beta chain came from a study of blood T cell repertoires in COVID-19. Study context: Both acute and convalescent COVID-19 samples were obtained from the United States, Italy and Spain. T cells, B-cell-depleted T cells, or PBMCs supplied cDNA or gDNA.

As processed by the authors: Amplification with reference gene primers provided the estimates of nucleated cell counts. TCRdb's copy holds only in-frame clones and misses some; the assay was immunoSEQ multiplex PCR. The D gene and trimming were derived from the DNA, and the V and J assignments and clone size from that table. The sample holds around 100,000 clones, 87% seen once. V gave up 2 bases and J gave up 0 bases; unmatched junction bases: 11. The CDR3 loop spans 20 amino acids. The germline CDR1 and CDR2 sequences are MNHNS and SASEGT. The source material was peripheral blood. The receptor comes from a man in his forties or fifties in a cohort sampled during active COVID-19. The rearrangement joins TRBV6-1 to TRBJ2-6; 9 bases align to TRBD1. The CDR3 DNA sequence: TGTGCCAGCAGTGAAAGGGGGCCGGGACAGGGATCCTCTGGGGCCAACGTCCTGACTTTC. This translates into CASSERGPGQGSSGANVLTF.